This T cell receptor (beta chain) was captured in a study of blood T cell repertoires in COVID-19. Turning to the study itself: Acute and convalescent COVID-19 specimens originated in the United States, Italy and Spain.

Germline V gene sequence: CDR1 MNHEY, CDR2 SVGAGI. This CDR3 contains 15 residues. Trimming pared 4 bases from V and 7 bases from J, leaving 19 bases between. Some clones are missing from TCRdb's copy, which holds only in-frame ones; the method was immunoSEQ multiplex PCR. The sample has about 280,000 clones; around 90% are singletons. This chain uses TRBV6-5 with TRBJ1-2; perhaps TRBD1 as D (5 bases). Input material: PBMCs or T cells enriched from blood (not recorded which). This TCR was recovered from a woman in her twenties or thirties who had recovered from COVID-19. This chain's CDR3 is CASSSPGSALRGYTF. The CDR3 DNA reads TGTGCCAGCAGTTCCCCAGGGTCGGCCTTGCGTGGCTACACCTTC.